A single sample gave rise to the 7 T cell receptor beta chains below, sequenced in a study of T cells in Graves' hyperthyroidism and ophthalmopathy. What was amplified from RNA transcripts were TCR beta CDR3 regions. HTBI primers were employed in a first-round RT-PCR of the TCR CDR3. MiXCR, applied by TCRdb to the multiplex PCR reads, yields one record per CDR3 protein. The repertoire holds roughly 380,000 distinct CDR3 sequences, with approximately 15% as singletons. Sequenced material: blood. These receptors were obtained from a man aged 25-40 years with Graves' hyperthyroidism that later progressed to Graves' ophthalmopathy.

The chain carries TRBV29-1 and TRBJ1-2; 10 bases align to TRBD1. Germline values: CDR1 SQVTM, CDR2 ANQGSEA. The J segment lost 6 bases and the V segment lost 3 bases, leaving 7 bases of the junction unmatched. The CDR3 extends over 14 amino acids. This CDR3 reads CSVDVGQGNNGYTF. DNA of the CDR3: TGCAGCGTTGATGTGGGACAGGGGAATAATGGCTACACCTTC.

Notes on this clonotype: Because the CDR3 is missing its conserved closing phenylalanine or tryptophan, this is likely a read error. The chain joins TRBV28 to TRBJ1-1; unclear D gene. This CDR3 has 13 amino acids. CDR1 and CDR2 (germline): MDHEN, SYDVKM. The CDR3 DNA sequence: TGTGCCATCAGTTTTGGGTTGTACACTGAAGCTTTCTAT. Its translation is CAISFGLYTEAFY.

This clonotype showed up many times. The chain joins TRBV28 to TRBJ1-1; TRBD1 agrees at 9 bases. The CDR3 covers 14 residues. The germline gives CDR1 MDHEN, CDR2 SYDVKM. Trimming cost V 6 bases and J 5 bases; bases outside gene matches: 7. In DNA, the CDR3 is TGTGCCAGCAGAGCGGACAGGGGAGAGACTGAAGCTTTCTTT. This encodes CASRADRGETEAFF.

The chain couples TRBV9 to TRBJ2-3, with 11 positions matching TRBD2. V dropped 3 bases and J dropped 2; count of bases not matched to a gene: 11. This CDR3 region has 18 residues. Germline values: CDR1 SGDLS, CDR2 YYNGEE. CDR3 sequence (DNA): TGTGCCAGCAGCGCCCCAGCCCGACTAGCGGGGAACACAGATACGCAGTATTTT. Translated, it gives CASSAPARLAGNTDTQYF.

The table lists this clonotype with a few counts. The gene calls are TRBV7-6 and TRBJ2-5; D remains unclear. Germline CDR1 SGHVS, CDR2 FNYEAQ. The length of the CDR3 is 14 residues. Trimming removed 1 base from V and 2 bases from J, with 8 bases in between. The CDR3 coding sequence is TGTGCCAGCAGCTTAGTAACTACGCAAGAGACCCAGTACTTC. Its translation is CASSLVTTQETQYF.

This clonotype occurred many times. The rearrangement joins TRBV2 to TRBJ2-2; D is perhaps TRBD1 (5 bases). Looked up from germline, CDR1 is SNHLY and CDR2 is FYNNEI. V was trimmed by 6 bases and J by 3 bases, leaving 14 bases between them. The CDR3 totals 15 residues. The CDR3, as DNA: TGTGCCAGCAGCCGGTCCACAGGAGACACCGGGGAGCTGTTTTTT. Its protein product is CASSRSTGDTGELFF.

This clonotype has ten or more counts. The rearrangement joins TRBV11-2 to TRBJ1-1; D remains ambiguous. The CDR3 sequence is 13 residues long. V lost 1 base to trimming and J lost 4 bases, with 7 bases between them. Germline V gene lookup returns CDR1 SGHAT and CDR2 FQNNGV. The CDR3 region has the DNA TGTGCCAGCAGCTTAGGGAGGAGCACTGAAGCTTTCTTT. Residues: CASSLGRSTEAFF.